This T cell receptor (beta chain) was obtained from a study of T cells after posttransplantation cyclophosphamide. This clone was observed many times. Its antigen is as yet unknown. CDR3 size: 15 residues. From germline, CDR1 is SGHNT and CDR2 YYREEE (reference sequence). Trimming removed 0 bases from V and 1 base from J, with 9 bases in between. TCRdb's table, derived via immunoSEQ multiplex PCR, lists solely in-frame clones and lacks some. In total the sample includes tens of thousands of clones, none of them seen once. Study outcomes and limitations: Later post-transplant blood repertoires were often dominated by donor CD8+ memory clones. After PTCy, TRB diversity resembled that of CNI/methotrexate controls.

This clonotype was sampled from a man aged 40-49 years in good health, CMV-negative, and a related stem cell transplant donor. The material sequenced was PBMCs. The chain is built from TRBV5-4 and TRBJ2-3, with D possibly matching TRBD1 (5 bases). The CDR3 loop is CASSLDVGGTDTQYF. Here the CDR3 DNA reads TGTGCCAGCAGCTTGGACGTAGGGGGCACAGATACGCAGTATTTT.